The 23 T cell receptor beta chains reported below all come from one sample, sequenced in a study of CD8+ T cells in alopecia areata. RNA, once extracted, was reverse transcribed into cDNA for use as the sequencing template. Only in-frame clones appear in the TCRdb table, and some are missing; sequencing was by immunoSEQ multiplex PCR. The repertoire holds roughly 190,000 clones, with approximately 56% as singletons. The treatment was: oral pan-JAK inhibitor, 5-10 mg twice daily. Here the sequenced sample was CD4+ T cells sorted from blood, taken at week 4, from a patient treated with tofacitinib. These receptors all come from a human donor with alopecia areata.

The chain employs TRBV30 and TRBJ2-3; D not certain. V shed 1 base and J shed 0 bases, with 5 bases lying between them. The CDR3 extends over 13 amino acids. From germline, CDR1 is GTSNPN and CDR2 SVGIG (reference sequence). The CDR3, as DNA: TGTGCCTGGAGTGCTCTTAGCACAGATACGCAGTATTTT. The encoded protein is CAWSALSTDTQYF.

This clone showed up just a few times. The V and J genes are TRBV6-5 and TRBJ2-5; weak D call: TRBD2 (7 bases). V shed 6 bases and J shed 5 bases, with 16 bases lying between them. Germline lookup yields CDR1 MNHEY and CDR2 SVGAGI. The CDR3 sequence is 14 residues long. In DNA form, the CDR3 reads TGTGCCAGCAGGAAGGGGGGGTTTGGGGAGACCCAGTACTTC. Its translation is CASRKGGFGETQYF.

The V and J genes are TRBV29-1 and TRBJ2-7; D unresolved. This CDR3 region has 14 residues. V dropped 4 bases and J dropped 0 bases, with 13 bases sitting between them. The germline V gene has CDR1 SQVTM and CDR2 ANQGSEA. The CDR3 region is CSVVPGIISYEQYF. The CDR3 nucleotides read TGCAGCGTTGTCCCAGGTATAATCTCCTACGAGCAGTACTTC.

In this sample, this clone turned up many times. The genes are TRBV28 and TRBJ2-2; D is perhaps TRBD2 (5 bases). Germline assignment: CDR1 MDHEN and CDR2 SYDVKM. V was trimmed by 3 bases and J by 1 base, leaving 6 bases between them. CDR3 size: 14 residues. CDR3 amino acids: CASSLSGNTGELFF. CDR3 nucleotide sequence: TGTGCCAGCAGTTTGAGCGGGAACACCGGGGAGCTGTTTTTT.

The chain recombines TRBV10-3 with TRBJ1-2; 9 nucleotides agree with TRBD1. CDR3 size: 11 residues. After removal of 10 bases from V and 8 bases from J, the junction contained 5 bases not matched to a gene. Germline values: CDR1 ENHRY, CDR2 SYGVKD. The DNA for the CDR3 is TGTGCCACAGGACAGGGGTACGGCTACACCTTC. Translated, it gives CATGQGYGYTF.

This rearrangement joins TRBV28 to TRBJ1-2, with D uncertain. V lost 5 bases to trimming and J lost 4 bases, with 8 bases between them. The CDR3 consists of 12 residues. CDR1 is MDHEN and CDR2 is SYDVKM in the germline V gene. Written as DNA, the CDR3 is TGTGCCAGCAGTACAGTGGTCTATGGCTACACCTTC. Translating gives CASSTVVYGYTF.

The rearrangement joins TRBV5-1 to TRBJ2-6; D is uncertain. The CDR3 covers 15 residues. V dropped 3 bases and J dropped 0 bases, with 7 bases sitting between them. Germline V gene lookup returns CDR1 SGHRS and CDR2 YFSETQ. The CDR3 reads CASSYSYSGANVLTF. The CDR3 region has the DNA TGCGCCAGCAGCTACTCGTACTCTGGGGCCAACGTCCTGACTTTC.

The chain carries TRBV2 and TRBJ2-3, with D possibly matching TRBD1 (5 bases). The CDR3 covers 10 residues. V lost 6 bases and J lost 13, with 11 bases in between. The germline V gene encodes CDR1 SNHLY and CDR2 FYNNEI. The DNA for the CDR3 is TGTGCCAGCAGCCAACAGGTCAAGTATTTT. Protein sequence: CASSQQVKYF.

The V call is TRBV6-6, the J call TRBJ2-7; TRBD1 matches at 8 bases. The CDR3 contains 14 residues. The V gene's germline CDR1 is MNHNY and CDR2 SVGAGI (reference sequence). V lost 5 bases and J lost 3; bases outside the gene matches: 6. The CDR3 loop is CASSGPGQVYEQYF. CDR3 coding DNA: TGTGCCAGCAGTGGACCGGGACAGGTCTACGAGCAGTACTTC.

The J gene is TRBJ2-6, the V gene TRBV7-9; the D gene is possibly TRBD2 (5 bases). Deletions cut 5 bases from V and 0 bases from J, with 8 bases between. Germline lookup yields CDR1 SEHNR and CDR2 FQNEAQ (reference sequence). CDR3 length equals 15 residues. Here the CDR3 reads CASSRGVSGANVLTF. The CDR3 DNA reads as TGTGCCAGCAGCCGGGGTGTCTCTGGGGCCAACGTCCTGACTTTC.

The chain couples TRBV7-2 to TRBJ2-1; 7 bases are shared with TRBD1. This CDR3 has 13 amino acids. V gave up 2 bases and J gave up 12 bases; unmatched junction bases: 7. Germline V gives CDR1 SGHTA, CDR2 FQGNSA. The chain's CDR3 is CASSLQTSGGQFF. CDR3 nucleotides: TGTGCCAGCAGCTTACAAACCTCAGGGGGGCAGTTCTTC.

This clone has at least ten counts. DNA for the CDR3: TGTGCCAGCAGTTACATCAGCGGGGGGGCCGGGCATGAGCAGTTCTTC. It translates to CASSYISGGAGHEQFF. The chain employs TRBV6-6 and TRBJ2-1, with 10 bases identical to TRBD2. V lost 2 bases to trimming and J lost 8 bases; unmatched junction nucleotides: 9. There are 16 residues in the CDR3. The V gene's germline CDR1 is MNHNY and CDR2 SVGAGI (reference sequence).

The V call is TRBV30, the J call TRBJ2-5; D is possibly TRBD1 or TRBD2 (6 bases each). Germline V gene sequence: CDR1 GTSNPN, CDR2 SVGIG (reference sequence). V was clipped by 2 bases and J by 5 bases, with 12 bases between them. This CDR3 is 13 amino acids long. The DNA for the CDR3 is TGTGCCTGGAGTACCGGGGGCAGGGAGACCCAGTACTTC. Translating gives CAWSTGGRETQYF.

V gene TRBV5-1 combines with J gene TRBJ2-2; D might be TRBD2 (5 bases). The germline CDR1 and CDR2 sequences are SGHRS and YFSETQ. Trimming removed 3 bases from V and 4 bases from J, with 16 bases in between. This CDR3 is built from 16 residues. In nucleotides, the CDR3 is TGCGCCAGCAGCTCACGGACTGGGCGGAGCACCGGGGAGCTGTTTTTT. Translating gives CASSSRTGRSTGELFF.

This chain joins TRBV29-1 and TRBJ2-1; D is uncertain. Germline loops: CDR1 SQVTM, CDR2 ANQGSEA. The V end lost 4 bases, the J end lost 0 bases, and 13 bases lay between the germline ends. This CDR3 spans 15 amino acids. The CDR3 spells CSVAGPSSSYNEQFF. The CDR3 DNA is TGCAGCGTTGCGGGTCCCAGTAGCTCCTACAATGAGCAGTTCTTC.

The rearrangement links TRBV5-1 to TRBJ2-3, with D possibly TRBD2 on 6 matching bases. The CDR3 extends over 14 amino acids. The germline V gene has CDR1 SGHRS and CDR2 YFSETQ. The ends were cut back, 1 base at V and 2 bases at J, with 8 bases in the middle. The CDR3 reads CASSLTSLTDTQYF. CDR3 DNA sequence: TGCGCCAGCAGCTTGACTAGCCTCACAGATACGCAGTATTTT.

This clone was counted a few times. V and J are TRBV5-4 and TRBJ2-3; 8 bases agree with TRBD2. The germline V gene encodes CDR1 SGHNT and CDR2 YYREEE (reference sequence). After removal of 5 bases from V and 4 bases from J, the junction contained 15 bases not matched to a gene. The CDR3 runs 17 residues. CDR3 coding DNA: TGTGCCAGCAGTGGATACCCCGGGACTAGTCGGGCAGATACGCAGTATTTT. This gives the protein CASSGYPGTSRADTQYF. The full variable domain, its missing parts supplied by reference TRBV5-4 and TRBJ2-3, is ETGVTQSPTHLIKTRGQQVTLRCSSQSGHNTVSWYQQALGQGPQFIFQYYREEENGRGNFPPRFSGLQFPNYSSELNVNALELDDSALYLCASSGYPGTSRADTQYFGPGTRLTVL.

The chain links TRBV30 to TRBJ1-1; D perhaps matches TRBD1 (5 bases). Trimming stripped 0 bases from V and 3 bases from J, with 8 bases between. The germline gives CDR1 GTSNPN, CDR2 SVGIG (reference sequence). CDR3 size: 13 residues. CDR3 bases: TGTGCCTGGAGTGTATCAGGGTACACTGAAGCTTTCTTT. As protein: CAWSVSGYTEAFF.

This clone has a handful of counts. The gene calls are TRBV29-1 and TRBJ2-5; a weak D match, TRBD1 (6 bases). The CDR3 runs 12 residues. Per germline, CDR1 SQVTM and CDR2 ANQGSEA. V was pared by 2 bases and J by 5 bases, with 9 bases between. The CDR3, as DNA: TGCAGCGTTGAAAGCAGGGGTGAGACCCAGTACTTC. Its translation: CSVESRGETQYF.

This clone appeared a few times. The V gene is TRBV28, the J gene TRBJ1-5; D remains ambiguous. The V end lost 2 bases, the J end lost 4 bases, and 9 bases lay between the germline ends. The germline V gene encodes CDR1 MDHEN and CDR2 SYDVKM. This CDR3 is built from 14 residues. CDR3 nucleotides: TGTGCCAGCAGTTTAGCAGGCGGGAATCAGCCCCAGCATTTT. Protein sequence: CASSLAGGNQPQHF.

The V and J genes are TRBV28 and TRBJ1-2, with TRBD1 identical over 11 bases. The germline CDR1 and CDR2 sequences are MDHEN and SYDVKM. The J segment lost 4 bases and the V segment lost 2 bases, leaving 6 bases of the junction unmatched. The CDR3 runs to 16 residues. CDR3 coding DNA: TGTGCCAGCAGTTTAGGGACAGGGGGAATCCCCTATGGCTACACCTTC. Protein product: CASSLGTGGIPYGYTF.

This chain links TRBV6-5 with TRBJ2-4, with a tentative D call TRBD1 (5 bases). CDR3 length equals 16 residues. The germline CDR1 and CDR2 sequences are MNHEY and SVGAGI. V lost 0 bases to trimming and J lost 0 bases, with 9 bases between them. CDR3 DNA: TGTGCCAGCAGTTACTCGTTTGGACAAGCCAAAAACATTCAGTACTTC. Its translation is CASSYSFGQAKNIQYF.

The table lists this clone with a few counts. The V call is TRBV28, the J call TRBJ1-4, with 9 bases lining up with TRBD1. Per the germline V gene, CDR1 is MDHEN and CDR2 is SYDVKM. This CDR3 has 14 amino acids. V was pared by 6 bases and J by 8 bases, with 7 bases of the junction left unmatched. CDR3 nucleotides: TGTGCCAGCAGGTCGGGACAGGGACAGGAAAAACTGTTTTTT. As protein: CASRSGQGQEKLFF. Supplemented by reference TRBV28 and TRBJ1-4, the full variable domain reads DVKVTQSSRYLVKRTGEKVFLECVQDMDHENMFWYRQDPGLGLRLIYFSYDVKMKEKGDIPEGYSVSREKKERFSLILESASTNQTSMYLCASRSGQGQEKLFFGSGTQLSVL.